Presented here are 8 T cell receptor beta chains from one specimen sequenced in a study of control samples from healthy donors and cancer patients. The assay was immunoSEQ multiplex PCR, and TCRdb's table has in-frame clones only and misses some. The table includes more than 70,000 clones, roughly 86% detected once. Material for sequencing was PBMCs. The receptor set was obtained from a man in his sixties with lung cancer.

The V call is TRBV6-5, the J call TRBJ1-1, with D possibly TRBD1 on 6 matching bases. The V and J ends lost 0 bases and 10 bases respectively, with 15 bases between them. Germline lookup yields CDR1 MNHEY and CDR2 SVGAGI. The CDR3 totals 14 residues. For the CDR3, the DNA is TGTGCCAGCAGTTACTCGATCCCCGGGGGCAGAGCTTTCTTT. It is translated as CASSYSIPGGRAFF.

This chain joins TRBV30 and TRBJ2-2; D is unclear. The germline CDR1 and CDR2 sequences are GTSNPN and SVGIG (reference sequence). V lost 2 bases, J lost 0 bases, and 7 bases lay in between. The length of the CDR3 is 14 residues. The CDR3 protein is CAWSTHSNTGELFF. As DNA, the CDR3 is TGTGCCTGGAGTACCCATTCGAACACCGGGGAGCTGTTTTTT.

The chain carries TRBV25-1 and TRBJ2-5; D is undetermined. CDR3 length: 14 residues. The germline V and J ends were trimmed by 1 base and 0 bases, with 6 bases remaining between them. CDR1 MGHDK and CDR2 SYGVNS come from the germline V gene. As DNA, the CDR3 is TGTGCCAGCAGTGAATTAAGGGACCAAGAGACCCAGTACTTC. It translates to CASSELRDQETQYF.

CDR3 protein: CASTLGGELFF. DNA of the CDR3: TGTGCCAGCACTCTGGGCGGGGAGCTGTTTTTT. The rearrangement joins TRBV3-1 (or the pseudogene TRBV3-2) to TRBJ2-2; D gene ambiguous. The germline CDR1 and CDR2 sequences are LGHDT and YNNKEL (reference sequence). This CDR3 spans 11 amino acids. Trimming took 7 bases from V and 7 from J, leaving 7 bases between them.

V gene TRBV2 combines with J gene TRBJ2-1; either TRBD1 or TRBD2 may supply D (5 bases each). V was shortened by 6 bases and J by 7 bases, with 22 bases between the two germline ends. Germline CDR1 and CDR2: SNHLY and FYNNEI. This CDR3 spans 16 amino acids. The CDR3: CASRWKAREWSNEQFF. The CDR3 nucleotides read TGTGCCAGCAGATGGAAAGCCAGGGAGTGGTCTAATGAGCAGTTCTTC.

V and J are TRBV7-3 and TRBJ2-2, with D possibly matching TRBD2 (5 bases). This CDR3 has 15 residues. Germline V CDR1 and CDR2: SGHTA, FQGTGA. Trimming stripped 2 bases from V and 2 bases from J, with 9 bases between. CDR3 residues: CASSLGGLNTGELFF. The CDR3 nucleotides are TGTGCCAGCAGCTTAGGAGGACTTAACACCGGGGAGCTGTTTTTT.

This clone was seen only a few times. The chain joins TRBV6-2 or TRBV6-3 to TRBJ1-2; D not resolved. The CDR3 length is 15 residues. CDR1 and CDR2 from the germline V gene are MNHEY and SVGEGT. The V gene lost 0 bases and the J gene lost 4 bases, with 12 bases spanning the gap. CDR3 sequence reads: CASSYSKEKIYGYTF. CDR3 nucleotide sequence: TGTGCCAGCAGTTACTCGAAGGAGAAAATCTATGGCTACACCTTC.

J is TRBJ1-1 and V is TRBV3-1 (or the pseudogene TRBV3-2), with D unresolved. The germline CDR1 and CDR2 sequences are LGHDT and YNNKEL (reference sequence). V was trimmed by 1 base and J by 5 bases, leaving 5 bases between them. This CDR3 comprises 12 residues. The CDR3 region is CASSQVSTEAFF. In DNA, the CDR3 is TGTGCCAGCAGCCAAGTTTCGACTGAAGCTTTCTTT.